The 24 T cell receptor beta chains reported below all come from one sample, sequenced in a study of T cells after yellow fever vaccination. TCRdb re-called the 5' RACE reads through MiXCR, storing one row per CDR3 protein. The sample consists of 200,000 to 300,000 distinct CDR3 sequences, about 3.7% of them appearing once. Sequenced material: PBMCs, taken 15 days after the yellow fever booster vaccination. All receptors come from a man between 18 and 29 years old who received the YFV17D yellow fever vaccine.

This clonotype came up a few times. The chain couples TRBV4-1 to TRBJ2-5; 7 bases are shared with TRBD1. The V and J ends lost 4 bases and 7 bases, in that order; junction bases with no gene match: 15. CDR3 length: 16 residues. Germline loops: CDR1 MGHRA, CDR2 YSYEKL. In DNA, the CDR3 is TGCGCCAGCAGCCTTGATACAGCGACAGGGAGAGGGACCCAGTACTTC. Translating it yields CASSLDTATGRGTQYF.

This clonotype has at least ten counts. CDR3 sequence (DNA): TGTGCCAGCAGTACCCTTCAGGGACGGGACTATGGCTACACCTTC. This codes for CASSTLQGRDYGYTF. The chain joins TRBV6-2 or TRBV6-3 to TRBJ1-2; maybe TRBD1 (5 bases). Germline CDR1 and CDR2: MNHEY and SVGEGT. The germline V and J ends were trimmed by 5 bases and 3 bases, with 16 bases remaining between them. The CDR3 runs 15 residues.

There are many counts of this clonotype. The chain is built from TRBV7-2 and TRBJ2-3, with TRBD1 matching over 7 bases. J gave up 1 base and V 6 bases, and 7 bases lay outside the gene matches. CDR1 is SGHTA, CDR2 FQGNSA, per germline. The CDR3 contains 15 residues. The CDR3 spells CASSNRGMGTDTQYF. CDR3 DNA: TGTGCCAGCAGTAACAGGGGAATGGGCACAGATACGCAGTATTTT.

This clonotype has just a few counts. The CDR3 protein is CASMGGREETQYF. The CDR3 DNA is TGTGCCAGCATGGGGGGGCGCGAGGAGACCCAGTACTTC. The chain couples TRBV7-9 to TRBJ2-5, with TRBD2 as a possible D gene (7 bases). V lost 7 bases and J 5 bases, leaving 14 bases between the germline ends. Germline CDR1 SEHNR, CDR2 FQNEAQ (reference sequence). The CDR3 is 13 amino acids.

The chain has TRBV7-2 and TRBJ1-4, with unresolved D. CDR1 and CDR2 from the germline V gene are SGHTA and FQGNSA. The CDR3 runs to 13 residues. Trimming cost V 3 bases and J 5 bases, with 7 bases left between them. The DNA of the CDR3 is TGTGCCAGCAGCTTCGGGCCGAATGAAAAACTGTTTTTT. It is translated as CASSFGPNEKLFF.

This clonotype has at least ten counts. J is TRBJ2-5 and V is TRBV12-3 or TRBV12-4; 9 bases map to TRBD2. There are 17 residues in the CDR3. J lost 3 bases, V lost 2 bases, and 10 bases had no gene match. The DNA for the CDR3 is TGTGCCAGCAGTTTAAAAAGGCTAGCGGGGAATAAAGAGACCCAGTACTTC. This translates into CASSLKRLAGNKETQYF.

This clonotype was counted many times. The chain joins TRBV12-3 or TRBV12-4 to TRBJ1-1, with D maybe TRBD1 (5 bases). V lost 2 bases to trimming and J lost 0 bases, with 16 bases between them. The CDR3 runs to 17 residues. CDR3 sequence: CASSLSRTIGMNTEAFF. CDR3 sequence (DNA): TGTGCCAGCAGTTTATCAAGGACAATCGGGATGAACACTGAAGCTTTCTTT.

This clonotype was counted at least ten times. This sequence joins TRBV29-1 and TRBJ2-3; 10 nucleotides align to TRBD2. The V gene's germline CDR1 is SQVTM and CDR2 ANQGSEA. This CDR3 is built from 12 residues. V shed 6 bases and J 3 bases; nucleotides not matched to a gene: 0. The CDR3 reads CSVAGGTDTQYF. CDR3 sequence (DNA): TGCAGCGTAGCGGGGGGGACAGATACGCAGTATTTT.

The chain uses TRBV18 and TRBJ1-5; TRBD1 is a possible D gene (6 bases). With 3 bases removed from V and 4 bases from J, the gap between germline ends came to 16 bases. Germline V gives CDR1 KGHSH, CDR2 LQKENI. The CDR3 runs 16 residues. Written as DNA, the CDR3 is TGTGCCAGCTCACCCCGCGGCAGGGGCCTTAATCAGCCCCAGCATTTT. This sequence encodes CASSPRGRGLNQPQHF.

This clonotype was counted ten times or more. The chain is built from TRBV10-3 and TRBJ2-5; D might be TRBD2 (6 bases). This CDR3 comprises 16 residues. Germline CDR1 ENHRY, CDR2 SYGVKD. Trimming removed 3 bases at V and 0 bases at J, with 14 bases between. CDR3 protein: CAISDGGGEYQETQYF. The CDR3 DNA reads TGTGCCATCAGTGACGGAGGCGGGGAGTACCAAGAGACCCAGTACTTC.

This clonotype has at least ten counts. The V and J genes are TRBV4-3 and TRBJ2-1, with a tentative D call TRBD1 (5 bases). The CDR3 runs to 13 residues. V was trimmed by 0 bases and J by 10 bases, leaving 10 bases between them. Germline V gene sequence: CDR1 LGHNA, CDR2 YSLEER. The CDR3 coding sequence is TGCGCCAGCAGCCAAGATACAGGCCAGGAGCAGTTCTTC. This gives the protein CASSQDTGQEQFF.

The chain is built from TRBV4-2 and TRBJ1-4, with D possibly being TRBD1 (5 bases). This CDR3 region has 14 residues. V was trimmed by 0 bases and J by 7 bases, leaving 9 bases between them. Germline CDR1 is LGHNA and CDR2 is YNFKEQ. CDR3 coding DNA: TGTGCCAGCAGCCAAGATGGGAGGGGTGAAAAACTGTTTTTT. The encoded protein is CASSQDGRGEKLFF.

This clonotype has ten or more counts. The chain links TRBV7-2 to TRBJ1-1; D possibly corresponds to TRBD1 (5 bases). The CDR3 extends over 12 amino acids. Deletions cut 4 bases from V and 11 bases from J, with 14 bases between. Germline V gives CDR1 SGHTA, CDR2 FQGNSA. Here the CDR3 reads CASSSDGGGAFF. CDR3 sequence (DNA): TGTGCCAGCAGCTCCGACGGGGGAGGGGCTTTCTTT. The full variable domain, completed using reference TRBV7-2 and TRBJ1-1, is GAGVSQSPSNKVTEKGKDVELRCDPISGHTALYWYRQSLGQGLEFLIYFQGNSAPDKSGLPSDRFSAERTGGSVSTLTIQRTQQEDSAVYLCASSSDGGGAFFGQGTRLTVV.

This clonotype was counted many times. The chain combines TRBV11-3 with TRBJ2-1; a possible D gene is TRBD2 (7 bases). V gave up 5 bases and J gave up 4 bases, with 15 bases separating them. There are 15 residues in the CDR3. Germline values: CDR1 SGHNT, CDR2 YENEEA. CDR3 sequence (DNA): TGTGCCAGCAGCCTAACGGCGGGGGCGTACAATGAGCAGTTCTTC. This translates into CASSLTAGAYNEQFF. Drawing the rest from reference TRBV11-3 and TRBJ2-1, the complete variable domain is EAGVVQSPRYKIIEKKQPVAFWCNPISGHNTLYWYLQNLGQGPELLIRYENEEAVDDSQLPKDRFSAERLKGVDSTLKIQPAELGDSAVYLCASSLTAGAYNEQFFGPGTRLTVL.

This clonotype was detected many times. CDR3 sequence (DNA): TGTGCCAGCAGTGATGGGGCCAAAAACATTCAGTACTTC. Residues: CASSDGAKNIQYF. This chain links TRBV6-1 with TRBJ2-4; no clear D gene. The CDR3 extends over 13 amino acids. V gave up 3 bases and J gave up 1 base, with 4 bases separating them. The germline V gene has CDR1 MNHNS and CDR2 SASEGT.

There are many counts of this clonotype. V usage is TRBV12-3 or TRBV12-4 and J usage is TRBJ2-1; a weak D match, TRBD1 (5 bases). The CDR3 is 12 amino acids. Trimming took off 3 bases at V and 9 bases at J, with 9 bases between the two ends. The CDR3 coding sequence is TGTGCCAGCAGTTTCAGGGTCGGTGAGCAGTTCTTC. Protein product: CASSFRVGEQFF.

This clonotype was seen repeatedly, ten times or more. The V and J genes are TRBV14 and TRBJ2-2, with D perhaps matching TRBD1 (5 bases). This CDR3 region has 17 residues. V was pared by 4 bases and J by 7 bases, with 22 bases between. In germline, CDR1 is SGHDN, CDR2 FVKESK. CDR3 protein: CASSRGGRRGSDGELFF. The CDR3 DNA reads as TGTGCCAGCAGCCGAGGCGGCAGAAGGGGCTCGGACGGGGAGCTGTTTTTT.

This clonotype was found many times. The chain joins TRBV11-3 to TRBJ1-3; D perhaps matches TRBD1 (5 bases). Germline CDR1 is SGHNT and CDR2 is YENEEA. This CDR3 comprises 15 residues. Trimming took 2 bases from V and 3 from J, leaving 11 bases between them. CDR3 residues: CASSLWTGLGNTIYF. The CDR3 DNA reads TGTGCCAGCAGCTTATGGACGGGACTTGGAAACACCATATATTTT. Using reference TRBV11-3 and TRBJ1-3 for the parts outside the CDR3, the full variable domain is EAGVVQSPRYKIIEKKQPVAFWCNPISGHNTLYWYLQNLGQGPELLIRYENEEAVDDSQLPKDRFSAERLKGVDSTLKIQPAELGDSAVYLCASSLWTGLGNTIYFGEGSWLTVV.

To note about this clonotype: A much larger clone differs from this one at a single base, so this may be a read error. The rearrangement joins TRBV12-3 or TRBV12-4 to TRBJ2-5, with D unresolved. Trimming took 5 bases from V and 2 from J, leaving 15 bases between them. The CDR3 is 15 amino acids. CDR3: CASSHSGESQETQYF. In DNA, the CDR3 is TGTGCCAGCAGTCACTCTGGAGAGAGTCAAGAGACCCAGTACTTC.

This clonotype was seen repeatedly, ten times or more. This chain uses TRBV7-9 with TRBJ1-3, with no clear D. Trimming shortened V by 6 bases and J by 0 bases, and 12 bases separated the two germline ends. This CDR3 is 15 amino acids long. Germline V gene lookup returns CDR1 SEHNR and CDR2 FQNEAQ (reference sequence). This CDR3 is CASSYLRLSGNTIYF. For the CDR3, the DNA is TGTGCCAGCAGTTATCTACGCCTCTCTGGAAACACCATATATTTT.

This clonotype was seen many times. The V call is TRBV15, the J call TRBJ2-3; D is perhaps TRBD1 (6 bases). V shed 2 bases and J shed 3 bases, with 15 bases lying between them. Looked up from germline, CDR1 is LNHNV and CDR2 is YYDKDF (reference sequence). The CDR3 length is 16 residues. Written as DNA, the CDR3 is TGTGCCACCAGCAGAAGAACAGGGATGAAGACAGATACGCAGTATTTT. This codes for CATSRRTGMKTDTQYF. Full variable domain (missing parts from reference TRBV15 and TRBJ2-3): DAMVIQNPRYQVTQFGKPVTLSCSQTLNHNVMYWYQQKSSQAPKLLFHYYDKDFNNEADTPDNFQSRRPNTSFCFLDIRSPGLGDTAMYLCATSRRTGMKTDTQYFGPGTRLTVL.

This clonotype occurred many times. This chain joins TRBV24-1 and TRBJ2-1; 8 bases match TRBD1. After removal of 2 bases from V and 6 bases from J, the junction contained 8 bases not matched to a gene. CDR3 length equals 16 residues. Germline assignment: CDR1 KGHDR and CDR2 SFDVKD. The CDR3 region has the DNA TGTGCCACCAGTGATTCGAGGCAGGGGGCAAGCAATGAGCAGTTCTTC. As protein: CATSDSRQGASNEQFF.

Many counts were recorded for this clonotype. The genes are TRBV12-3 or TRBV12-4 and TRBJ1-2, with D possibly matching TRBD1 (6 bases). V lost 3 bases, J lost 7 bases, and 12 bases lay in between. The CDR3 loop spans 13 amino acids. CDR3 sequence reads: CASSLVRGSGYTF. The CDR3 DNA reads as TGTGCCAGCAGTTTGGTTAGGGGGAGTGGCTACACCTTC.

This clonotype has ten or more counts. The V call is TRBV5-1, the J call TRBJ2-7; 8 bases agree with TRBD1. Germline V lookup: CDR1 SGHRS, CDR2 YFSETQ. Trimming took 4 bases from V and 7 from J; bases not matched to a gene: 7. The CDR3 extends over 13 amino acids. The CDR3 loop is CASSPTGVEEQYV. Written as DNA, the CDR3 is TGCGCCAGCAGCCCGACAGGGGTGGAAGAGCAGTACGTC.